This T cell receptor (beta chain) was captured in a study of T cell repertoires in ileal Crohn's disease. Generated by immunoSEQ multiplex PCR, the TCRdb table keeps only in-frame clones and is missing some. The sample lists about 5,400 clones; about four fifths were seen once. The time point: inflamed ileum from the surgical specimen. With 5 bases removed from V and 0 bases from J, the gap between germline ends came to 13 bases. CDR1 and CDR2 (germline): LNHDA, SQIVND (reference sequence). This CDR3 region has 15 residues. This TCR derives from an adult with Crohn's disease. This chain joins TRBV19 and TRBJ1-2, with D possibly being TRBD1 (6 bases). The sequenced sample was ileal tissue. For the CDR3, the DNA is TGTGCCAGTAGTTCCGCGGACAGAGCTAACTATGGCTACACCTTC. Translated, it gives CASSSADRANYGYTF.